This is a list of T cell receptor beta chains from one sample in a study of control samples from healthy donors and cancer patients. The data were produced by immunoSEQ multiplex PCR, yet TCRdb's version contains in-frame clones alone and is incomplete. Of about 170,000 clones listed, 94% are singletons. The sample was blood. Every receptor here comes from a woman aged 18 to 35 in good health. CDR3s include the opening cysteine and the closing phenylalanine or tryptophan. D genes are given only for firm matches. Expanded clones get a size class; other rows say once, few or many, or leave the size out.

V gene,D gene,J gene,clone size,CDR3 protein,CDR3 DNA
TRBV7-9,-,TRBJ1-4,-,CASSLAGSNEKLFF,TGTGCCAGCAGCTTAGCAGGGTCCAATGAAAAACTGTTTTTT
TRBV28,-,TRBJ1-2,-,CASRASTGSKGGYTF,TGTGCCAGCAGGGCTAGTACAGGGTCTAAAGGAGGCTACACCTTC
TRBV6-5,-,TRBJ1-5,few,CASSYGFGQPQHF,TGTGCCAGCAGTTACGGCTTTGGTCAGCCCCAGCATTTT
TRBV11-3,-,TRBJ1-1,once,CASSNRDINTEAFF,TGTGCCAGCAGTAACCGGGACATCAACACTGAAGCTTTCTTT
TRBV2,-,TRBJ1-6,-,CASSGLGNSPLHF,TGTGCCAGCAGTGGTCTGGGTAATTCACCCCTCCACTTT
TRBV5-6,-,TRBJ2-5,-,CASSFPKGSGQETQYF,TGTGCCAGCAGCTTCCCGAAGGGATCCGGCCAAGAGACCCAGTACTTC
TRBV4-1,-,TRBJ2-2,-,CASSPRGSGELFF,TGCGCCAGCAGCCCAAGGGGGTCCGGGGAGCTGTTTTTT
TRBV3-1/TRBV3-2,-,TRBJ1-2,-,CASSLQGRGGYTF,TGTGCCAGCAGCCTCCAGGGGAGAGGCGGCTACACCTTC
TRBV5-1,TRBD2,TRBJ2-1,-,CASSGTSGYYNEQFF,TGCGCCAGCAGCGGGACTAGCGGATACTACAATGAGCAGTTCTTC
TRBV18,TRBD1,TRBJ1-2,-,CASSPGTGYNYGYTF,TGTGCCAGCTCACCGGGGACAGGGTATAACTATGGCTACACCTTC
TRBV14,-,TRBJ2-5,-,CASSFDYQETQYF,TGTGCCAGCAGTTTCGATTACCAAGAGACCCAGTACTTC
TRBV15,-,TRBJ1-5,-,CATSRTDYSNQPQHF,TGTGCCACCAGCCGGACAGATTATAGCAATCAGCCCCAGCATTTT
TRBV19,TRBD2,TRBJ2-1,-,CASSIGTSGYNEQFF,TGTGCCAGTAGTATAGGCACTAGCGGTTACAATGAGCAGTTCTTC
TRBV19,-,TRBJ1-1,-,CASGGVMNTEAFF,TGTGCCAGTGGGGGAGTCATGAACACTGAAGCTTTCTTT
TRBV7-2,-,TRBJ1-5,-,CASSLGNNQPQHF,TGTGCCAGCAGCTTGGGAAACAATCAGCCCCAGCATTTT
TRBV6-5,-,TRBJ1-1,-,CASSYVPRERWTEAFF,TGTGCCAGCAGTTACGTTCCCCGGGAAAGGTGGACTGAAGCTTTCTTT
TRBV7-9,-,TRBJ2-5,-,CASSLKETQYF,TGTGCCAGCAGCTTAAAGGAGACCCAGTACTTC
TRBV12-3/TRBV12-4,-,TRBJ1-1,-,CASSGGLTAFF,TGTGCCAGCAGTGGGGGGCTAACAGCTTTCTTT
TRBV5-4,-,TRBJ2-2,once,CASSLAGDTGELFF,TGTGCCAGCAGCTTGGCGGGAGACACCGGGGAGCTGTTTTTT
TRBV3-1/TRBV3-2,-,TRBJ1-2,-,CASSLEEGHGYTF,TGTGCCAGCAGCCTAGAGGAGGGACATGGCTACACCTTC
TRBV27,-,TRBJ2-1,-,CASSLEMGVGNEQFF,TGTGCCAGCAGTTTAGAGATGGGAGTGGGGAATGAGCAGTTCTTC
TRBV19,-,TRBJ1-6,-,CASSIWGRRYNSPLHF,TGTGCCAGTAGTATCTGGGGACGGAGGTATAATTCACCCCTCCACTTT
TRBV29-1,TRBD1,TRBJ1-6,once,CSVGTGGNSPLHF,TGCAGCGTTGGGACAGGGGGAAATTCACCCCTCCACTTT
TRBV6-5,TRBD2,TRBJ2-7,-,CASSPGTSGYEQYF,TGTGCCAGCAGTCCGGGGACTAGCGGCTACGAGCAGTACTTC
TRBV2,-,TRBJ1-5,-,CASSEVAGSNQPQHF,TGTGCCAGCAGTGAGGTAGCAGGCAGCAATCAGCCCCAGCATTTT
TRBV3-1/TRBV3-2,-,TRBJ1-1,-,CASSRETAFRAEAFF,TGTGCCAGCAGCAGGGAGACAGCTTTCAGGGCTGAAGCTTTCTTT
TRBV7-2,TRBD2,TRBJ2-5,-,CASSLRTGGEETQYF,TGTGCCAGCAGCTTAAGGACGGGGGGGGAAGAGACCCAGTACTTC
TRBV7-2,-,TRBJ1-5,-,CASSLARGPMSNQPQHF,TGTGCCAGCAGCTTAGCCCGAGGGCCCATGAGCAATCAGCCCCAGCATTTT
TRBV4-3,-,TRBJ2-1,-,CASSQGGLYNEQFF,TGCGCCAGCAGCCAAGGGGGACTTTACAATGAGCAGTTCTTC
TRBV7-9,TRBD1,TRBJ1-3,-,CASSQGTVGENTIYF,TGTGCCAGCAGCCAAGGGACAGTTGGTGAAAACACCATATATTTT
TRBV9,TRBD1,TRBJ2-7,-,CASSSPGTGVKEQYF,TGTGCCAGCAGCTCCCCCGGGACAGGGGTAAAGGAGCAGTACTTC
TRBV29-1,TRBD1,TRBJ2-3,-,CSVEVDRGRDGGTDTQYF,TGCAGCGTGGAGGTGGACAGGGGGCGTGACGGGGGCACAGATACGCAGTATTTT
TRBV28,-,TRBJ1-2,once,CASTTGGSNYGYTF,TGTGCCAGCACTACGGGGGGATCTAACTATGGCTACACCTTC
TRBV5-4,-,TRBJ2-1,-,CASSLAGREQFF,TGTGCCAGCAGCTTGGCGGGCCGGGAGCAGTTCTTC
TRBV2,-,TRBJ1-3,few,CASGEGDGGNTIYF,TGTGCCAGCGGCGAAGGGGACGGTGGAAACACCATATATTTT
TRBV5-5,-,TRBJ2-7,-,CASSLPGFEVGEQYF,TGTGCCAGCAGCTTGCCCGGGTTCGAAGTAGGCGAGCAGTACTTC
TRBV10-3,-,TRBJ1-5,-,CAISDTANQPQHF,TGTGCCATCAGTGATACAGCCAATCAGCCCCAGCATTTT
TRBV3-1/TRBV3-2,-,TRBJ2-7,-,CASSQDPGTYEQYF,TGTGCCAGCAGCCAAGATCCTGGGACCTACGAGCAGTACTTC
TRBV7-3,TRBD1,TRBJ2-5,-,CASSLNPGQGEETQYF,TGTGCCAGCAGCTTAAACCCGGGACAGGGGGAAGAGACCCAGTACTTC
TRBV12-5,-,TRBJ1-1,-,CASGLGLGTEAFF,TGTGCTAGTGGTTTGGGGTTGGGGACTGAAGCTTTCTTT
TRBV29-1,-,TRBJ1-1,-,CSVGRNTEAFF,TGCAGCGTTGGCCGGAACACTGAAGCTTTCTTT
TRBV20-1,-,TRBJ1-1,-,CSARLNTEAFF,TGCAGTGCTAGGCTCAACACTGAAGCTTTCTTT
TRBV7-3,-,TRBJ2-3,-,CASSLTSGTDTQYF,TGTGCCAGCAGCTTAACGAGTGGGACAGATACGCAGTATTTT
TRBV28,-,TRBJ1-4,once,CASRSAAWRTNEKLFF,TGTGCCAGCAGATCGGCCGCCTGGCGCACTAATGAAAAACTGTTTTTT
TRBV6-5,-,TRBJ2-1,-,CASSYSGGGNNEQFF,TGTGCCAGCAGTTACTCGGGAGGGGGAAACAATGAGCAGTTCTTC
TRBV6-5,-,TRBJ1-6,-,CASTPQPGSPLHF,TGTGCCAGCACCCCTCAGCCGGGTTCACCCCTCCACTTT
TRBV10-3,-,TRBJ1-2,-,CAISQGLGRYTF,TGTGCCATCAGCCAGGGTTTAGGTCGGTACACCTTC
TRBV7-2,TRBD2,TRBJ2-7,-,CASSFGGGSYEQYF,TGTGCCAGCAGCTTTGGGGGGGGCTCCTACGAGCAGTACTTC
TRBV7-9,-,TRBJ2-5,-,CASSPARGRETQYF,TGTGCCAGCAGCCCTGCCAGGGGACGGGAGACCCAGTACTTC
TRBV29-1,-,TRBJ1-3,-,CSVREGSGNTIYF,TGCAGCGTTCGGGAGGGGAGTGGAAACACCATATATTTT
TRBV5-6,TRBD1,TRBJ2-5,-,CASSPGTATFQYF,TGTGCCAGCAGCCCGGGGACAGCTACTTTCCAGTACTTC
TRBV28,-,TRBJ2-2,once,CASSSYSPSTGELFF,TGTGCCAGCAGTTCCTATAGCCCATCCACCGGGGAGCTGTTTTTT
TRBV11-3,-,TRBJ1-2,-,CASQAQENYGYTF,TGTGCCAGCCAAGCCCAGGAAAACTATGGCTACACCTTC
TRBV7-2,-,TRBJ1-1,-,CASSLVTGDTEAFF,TGTGCCAGCAGCTTAGTCACAGGAGACACTGAAGCTTTCTTT
TRBV11-3,-,TRBJ2-3,-,CASSSLADTQYF,TGTGCCAGCAGCTCCCTAGCAGACACGCAGTATTTT
TRBV5-5,TRBD2,TRBJ2-3,-,CASGRAGDPRYTQYF,TGTGCCAGCGGCCGCGCGGGGGACCCACGTTATACGCAGTATTTT
TRBV12-2,-,TRBJ2-1,-,CASRLVVGIERDPNNEQFF,TGTGCAAGTCGCTTAGTAGTAGGGATCGAGCGGGACCCTAACAATGAGCAGTTCTTC
TRBV6-1,-,TRBJ1-2,-,CASSEANRSFRGYTF,TGTGCCAGCAGTGAAGCGAACAGATCCTTCCGAGGCTACACCTTC
TRBV18,-,TRBJ2-7,-,CASSPGMGSAYEQYF,TGTGCCAGCTCACCAGGGATGGGTAGTGCCTACGAGCAGTACTTC
TRBV10-3,TRBD1,TRBJ2-7,-,CAISEGQGYEQYF,TGTGCCATCAGTGAGGGACAGGGTTACGAGCAGTACTTC